Below are 14 T cell receptor beta chains sequenced from a single sample in a study of radiation and T cells in renal cell carcinoma. The time point: baseline pretreatment blood. Treatment defined: 15 Gy SBRT to primary tumor, nephrectomy 4 weeks later. The repertoire was sequenced with immunoSEQ multiplex PCR; TCRdb's copy has only in-frame clones and lacks some. This table has about 88,000 clones, approximately 86% appearing once. The material was blood, obtained from a patient whose treatment included radiotherapy and nephrectomy. These TCRs come from a man aged 50-60 years with renal cell carcinoma.

The V gene is TRBV19, the J gene TRBJ2-6; unclear D gene. Germline CDR1 LNHDA, CDR2 SQIVND (reference sequence). The V and J ends lost 4 bases and 4 bases respectively, with 14 bases between them. CDR3 length: 16 amino acids. CDR3 coding DNA: TGTGCCAGTAGTAGAACGTCGTTCCCCGGGGCCAACGTCCTGACTTTC. This translates into CASSRTSFPGANVLTF.

The V call is TRBV7-6, the J call TRBJ2-7; maybe TRBD1 (7 bases). The CDR3 covers 14 residues. V was cut by 5 bases and J by 4 bases, with 15 bases left in between. Germline V lookup: CDR1 SGHVS, CDR2 FNYEAQ. CDR3 DNA: TGTGCCAGCAGCCTAGACAGGGACTCTTACGAGCAGTACTTC. Encoded protein: CASSLDRDSYEQYF. Variable domain in full (rest from reference TRBV7-6 and TRBJ2-7): GAGVSQSPRYKVTKRGQDVALRCDPISGHVSLYWYRQALGQGPEFLTYFNYEAQQDKSGLPNDRFSAERPEGSISTLTIQRTEQRDSAMYRCASSLDRDSYEQYFGPGTRLTVT.

This clone appeared a single time. This chain connects TRBV29-1 to TRBJ2-7, with 8 bases identical to TRBD2. The CDR3 covers 15 residues. Trimming took 6 bases from V and 3 from J; bases not matched to a gene: 13. Germline V lookup: CDR1 SQVTM, CDR2 ANQGSEA. CDR3 sequence: CSVSGGRGKYYEQYF. Here the CDR3 DNA reads TGCAGCGTGTCGGGGGGGAGGGGGAAGTACTACGAGCAGTACTTC.

The rearrangement links TRBV27 to TRBJ2-5; TRBD2 aligns across 11 bases. This CDR3 spans 21 amino acids. The trim removed 4 bases at V and 4 bases at J, leaving 23 bases unmatched. Germline V CDR1 and CDR2: MNHEY, SMNVEV (reference sequence). CDR3 DNA: TGTGCCAGCAGTTCTTACCGAGGAGCTAGCGGGGGGCTAAGACCGCGAGAGACCCAGTACTTC. It yields the protein CASSSYRGASGGLRPRETQYF.

V and J are TRBV19 and TRBJ2-7; 7 bases are shared with TRBD1. V shed 1 base and J 5 bases; nucleotides not matched to a gene: 5. The length of the CDR3 is 14 residues. Looked up from germline, CDR1 is LNHDA and CDR2 is SQIVND (reference sequence). The CDR3 loop reads CASSIGTGDHEQYF. CDR3 DNA sequence: TGTGCCAGTAGTATAGGTACAGGGGACCACGAGCAGTACTTC. The full variable domain, in which reference TRBV19 and TRBJ2-7 provide the parts outside the CDR3, is DGGITQSPKYLFRKEGQNVTLSCEQNLNHDAMYWYRQDPGQGLRLIYYSQIVNDFQKGDIAEGYSVSREKKESFPLTVTSAQKNPTAFYLCASSIGTGDHEQYFGPGTRLTVT.

The chain links TRBV28 to TRBJ2-3; 8 bases are a match to TRBD1. The CDR3 is 14 amino acids. CDR1 MDHEN and CDR2 SYDVKM come from the germline V gene. V gave up 6 bases and J gave up 5 bases; unmatched junction bases: 7. The CDR3 sequence: CASRRTGRGDTQYF. CDR3 DNA: TGTGCCAGCAGAAGGACAGGGCGTGGAGATACGCAGTATTTT.

This sequence joins TRBV5-1 and TRBJ1-2; tentative D call: TRBD1 (5 bases). With 0 bases removed from V and 6 bases from J, the gap between germline ends came to 12 bases. Looked up from germline, CDR1 is SGHRS and CDR2 is YFSETQ. The CDR3 runs 14 residues. The CDR3 reads CASSLAGDLHGYTF. The CDR3 bases are TGCGCCAGCAGCTTGGCGGGGGATCTCCATGGCTACACCTTC.

This clone was observed a handful of times. The rearrangement links TRBV2 to TRBJ2-5, with D maybe TRBD2 (6 bases). V lost 8 bases and J lost 4, with 11 bases in between. The germline V gene encodes CDR1 SNHLY and CDR2 FYNNEI. The CDR3 sequence is 12 residues long. The CDR3 nucleotides read TGTGCCAGCCGGACTACGGGAGAGACCCAGTACTTC. It codes for CASRTTGETQYF. Full variable domain (remainder filled in from reference TRBV2 and TRBJ2-5): EPEVTQTPSHQVTQMGQEVILRCVPISNHLYFYWYRQILGQKVEFLVSFYNNEISEKSEIFDDQFSVERPDGSNFTLKIRSTKLEDSAMYFCASRTTGETQYFGPGTRLLVL.

The J gene is TRBJ1-4, the V gene TRBV10-3, with a possible D match to TRBD1 (6 bases). There are 16 residues in the CDR3. Germline-derived CDR1 and CDR2 are ENHRY and SYGVKD. With 0 bases removed from V and 7 bases from J, the gap between germline ends came to 15 bases. CDR3 in DNA: TGTGCCATCAGTGAGTCGATTAACAGGGAAGGTGAAAAACTGTTTTTT. Translating it yields CAISESINREGEKLFF.

The chain couples TRBV7-9 to TRBJ2-3; D is unresolved. Germline values: CDR1 SEHNR, CDR2 FQNEAQ (reference sequence). This CDR3 has 15 residues. The V end was cut by 5 bases, the J end by 4 bases, with 16 bases between. The CDR3 loop is CASSELSDWSDTQYF. The CDR3 DNA sequence: TGTGCCAGCAGCGAATTGAGCGACTGGTCAGATACGCAGTATTTT.

V gene TRBV18 combines with J gene TRBJ2-1; 14 nucleotides align to TRBD2. The CDR3 is 15 amino acids. V was clipped by 6 bases and J by 9 bases; unmatched bases: 7. Per germline, CDR1 KGHSH and CDR2 LQKENI. The CDR3 reads CASSEGLAGVGEQFF. As DNA, the CDR3 is TGTGCCAGCTCCGAGGGACTAGCGGGAGTTGGTGAGCAGTTCTTC.

The rearrangement links TRBV19 to TRBJ2-3; D possibly matches TRBD1 or TRBD2 (5 bases each). The CDR3 consists of 14 residues. The germline CDR1 and CDR2 sequences are LNHDA and SQIVND (reference sequence). V gave up 6 bases and J gave up 2 bases, with 12 bases separating them. CDR3 nucleotide sequence: TGTGCCAGTAGGACTACAGGTTACACAGATACGCAGTATTTT. Protein: CASRTTGYTDTQYF.

This clone was detected a few times. V usage is TRBV6-6 and J usage is TRBJ1-5; D not resolved. Germline V gives CDR1 MNHNY, CDR2 SVGAGI (reference sequence). The CDR3 runs to 12 residues. Trimming pared 6 bases from V and 7 bases from J, leaving 10 bases between. The CDR3 region has the DNA TGTGCCAGCAGCAATACCGAGCAGCCCCAGCATTTT. As protein: CASSNTEQPQHF.

The chain carries TRBV19 and TRBJ2-2; D is possibly TRBD2 (5 bases). V shed 8 bases and J shed 0 bases, with 13 bases lying between them. The CDR3 has 15 amino acids. The germline CDR1 and CDR2 sequences are LNHDA and SQIVND (reference sequence). The CDR3 loop is CASGPGFANTGELFF. The CDR3 DNA is TGTGCCAGTGGTCCGGGATTCGCGAACACCGGGGAGCTGTTTTTT.